A single sample is the source of the 13 T cell receptor beta chains below, sequenced in a study of vaccination and CD4 T cells after COVID-19 (dated by TCRdb to between 2021 and 2023). The method was PCR. The instrument given in TCRdb is Illumina iSeq 100. DNA from cultured CD4+ T cells underwent TCR sequencing with the Oncomine TCR Beta short-read assay at the Johns Hopkins FTIC core. The raw public data were reprocessed by TCRdb itself: fastp quality trimming at Q25, MiXCR clonotype calling, in-frame beta chains only. Under each unique CDR3 protein, matching rows form one entry showing the most common genes and DNA. Here the sample has 20,000 to 25,000 distinct CDR3 sequences; 43% occur a single time. Roughly 14% of the sample is held by the ten biggest clonotypes. No cognate antigen is known for these TCRs. The sample's treatment or condition, from its label and the paper: roughly ten-day PBMC culture with coronavirus spike peptide pools or control peptides (ViraFEST assay).

The sample consisted of CD4+ T cells from blood, cultured in vitro. These receptors all come from a human donor who had recovered from COVID-19.

The chain uses TRBV19 and TRBJ1-2; D not certain. The V end lost 3 bases, the J end lost 8 bases, and 13 bases lay between the germline ends. The CDR3 loop spans 13 amino acids. From germline, CDR1 is LNHDA and CDR2 SQIVND (reference sequence). The CDR3 is CASSIEDSRGYTF. The CDR3 DNA reads as TGTGCCAGTAGTATTGAGGACTCTAGGGGCTACACCTTC.

The chain couples TRBV28 to TRBJ2-7; D might be TRBD2 (6 bases). The CDR3 loop spans 15 amino acids. V lost 5 bases, J lost 2 bases, and 16 bases lay in between. Germline V lookup: CDR1 MDHEN, CDR2 SYDVKM. For the CDR3, the DNA is TGTGCCAGCAGTCTATCTAGCGTGGGGGCCTACGAGCAGTACTTC. Its translation: CASSLSSVGAYEQYF.

The V gene is TRBV6-5, the J gene TRBJ2-5; no firm D call. V was pared by 4 bases and J by 0 bases, with 9 bases between. The germline V gene has CDR1 MNHEY and CDR2 SVGAGI. CDR3 size: 14 residues. The CDR3 nucleotides are TGTGCCAGCAGTTCTACCCGGTACCAAGAGACCCAGTACTTC. Translation: CASSSTRYQETQYF.

The chain couples TRBV18 to TRBJ2-2, with 7 bases that match TRBD1. The CDR3 has 18 residues. The trim removed 2 bases at V and 4 bases at J, leaving 13 bases unmatched. The V gene's germline CDR1 is KGHSH and CDR2 LQKENI. The CDR3 region is CASSPGDRGIGRTGELFF. In nucleotides, the CDR3 is TGTGCCAGCTCACCAGGGGACAGAGGGATCGGTCGCACCGGGGAGCTGTTTTTT.

This clonotype rates as medium-sized. The chain has TRBV29-1 and TRBJ2-3; unclear D gene. Germline CDR1 and CDR2: SQVTM and ANQGSEA. This CDR3 region has 13 residues. The V gene lost 6 bases and the J gene lost 0 bases, with 10 bases spanning the gap. The CDR3 DNA is TGCAGCGTCGTCGGTGGGAGCACAGATACGCAGTATTTT. This gives the protein CSVVGGSTDTQYF.

This clonotype was seen more than once but under ten times. J is TRBJ2-3 and V is TRBV21-1; TRBD1 is the table's D call and was not checked against the DNA. TRBV21-1 is a known pseudogene. CDR3 length: 13 residues. The CDR3 DNA reads TGTGCCAGCAGCAAAGAGGCAGGGGTACGTCTGTATTTT. This codes for CASSKEAGVRLYF.

This sequence joins TRBV6-5 and TRBJ2-7; D is ambiguous. The CDR3 extends over 13 amino acids. V lost 2 bases and J 8 bases, leaving 13 bases between the germline ends. Germline V gene data show CDR1 as MNHEY and CDR2 as SVGAGI. The CDR3 region has the DNA TGTGCCAGCAGTTACGGGGTTGGAGATCAGCAGTACTTC. Translation gives CASSYGVGDQQYF.

This clonotype occurred a few times. The V gene is TRBV20-1, the J gene TRBJ1-1, with D hard to call. The CDR3 loop spans 11 amino acids. CDR1 and CDR2 from the germline V gene are DFQATT and SNEGSKA (reference sequence). The V gene lost 7 bases and the J gene lost 6 bases, with 12 bases spanning the gap. Here the CDR3 reads CSGRNWAEAFF. The CDR3 nucleotides read TGCAGTGGACGCAATTGGGCTGAAGCTTTCTTT.

This clonotype was seen a few times. At one boundary the junction diverges from the germline segment, which might be a read error. This chain joins TRBV7-7 and TRBJ1-2; D may be TRBD1 (5 bases). The CDR3 is 14 residues long. Germline V lookup: CDR1 SSHAT, CDR2 FNYEAQ (reference sequence). CDR3 in amino acids: CASSLAQGNYGYTF. CDR3 in DNA: TGTGCTAGCAGCTTAGCCCAGGGTAACTATGGCTACACCTTC.

This clonotype was picked up a small number of times. The J gene is TRBJ2-1, the V gene TRBV19; D is unresolved. From germline, CDR1 is LNHDA and CDR2 SQIVND (reference sequence). V lost 5 bases, J lost 10 bases, and 18 bases lay in between. This CDR3 has 14 amino acids. The CDR3 is CASSARIVGSEQFF. The CDR3 bases are TGTGCCAGTAGTGCTCGTATCGTCGGTTCGGAGCAGTTCTTC.

This clonotype was observed a handful of times. The genes are TRBV7-2 and TRBJ1-2; 8 positions agree with TRBD1. Losses at the gene ends were 5 bases for V and 4 bases for J; bases not matched to a gene: 9. Germline V gives CDR1 SGHTA, CDR2 FQGNSA. CDR3 length equals 15 residues. The chain's CDR3 is CASSAMRTGIYGYTF. In DNA form, the CDR3 reads TGTGCCAGCAGCGCGATGAGGACAGGGATCTATGGCTACACCTTC.

Only a few counts were recorded for this clonotype. The chain employs TRBV21-1 and TRBJ1-5; no DNA check was done on the table's D call, TRBD1. TRBV21-1 is flagged as a pseudogene. This CDR3 has 14 residues. The chain's CDR3 is CPKPGQAMRQPQHF. The CDR3 coding sequence is TGTCCTAAGCCGGGACAGGCAATGAGGCAGCCCCAGCATTTT.

The V and J genes are TRBV28 and TRBJ1-4, with D possibly matching TRBD1 (6 bases). Per the germline V gene, CDR1 is MDHEN and CDR2 is SYDVKM. The CDR3 has 15 residues. V was cut by 8 bases and J by 0 bases, with 13 bases left in between. CDR3 coding DNA: TGTGCCAGCGGAAGGACAGTAGCAACTAATGAAAAACTGTTTTTT. It translates to CASGRTVATNEKLFF.